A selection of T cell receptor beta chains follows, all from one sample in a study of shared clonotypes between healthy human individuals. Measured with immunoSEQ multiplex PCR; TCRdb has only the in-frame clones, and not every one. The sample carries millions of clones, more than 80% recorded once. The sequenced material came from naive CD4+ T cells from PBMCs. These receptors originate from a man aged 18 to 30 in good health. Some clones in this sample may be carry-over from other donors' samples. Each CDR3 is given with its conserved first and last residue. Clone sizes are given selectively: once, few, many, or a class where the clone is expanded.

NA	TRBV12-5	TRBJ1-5	CASAEGVGPSNQPQHF
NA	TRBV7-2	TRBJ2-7	CASSLGRGGPTEQYF
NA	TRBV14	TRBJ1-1	CASSPQGLSAFF
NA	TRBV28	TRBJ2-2	CASSTTGGSTGELFF
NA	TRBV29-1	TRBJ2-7	CSVDSGTGFREQYF
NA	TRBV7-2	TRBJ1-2	CASSSSGTLANYGYTF
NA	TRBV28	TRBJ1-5	CASLGGRQPQHF
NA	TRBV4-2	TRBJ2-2	CASSQDGMGELFF
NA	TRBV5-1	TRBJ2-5	CASSQSLAGGPVETQYF
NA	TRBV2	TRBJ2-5	CASRQTSGVQETQYF
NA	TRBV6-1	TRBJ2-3	CASSKHGSNTQYF
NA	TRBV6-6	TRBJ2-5	CAHGDQPLETQYF
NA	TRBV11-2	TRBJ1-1	CASSLAGPGEAFF
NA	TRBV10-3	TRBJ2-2	CAISDSQRESGELFF
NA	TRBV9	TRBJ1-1	CASSAGGQIMNTEAFF
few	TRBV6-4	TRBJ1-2	CASSARLGASYGYTF
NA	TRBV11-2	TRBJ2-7	CASSSLAGGPDEQYF
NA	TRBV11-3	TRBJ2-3	CASSLAYRGPSTDTQYF
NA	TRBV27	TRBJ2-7	CASSPLGVSYEQYF
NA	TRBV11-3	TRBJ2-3	CASSQTGAADTQYF
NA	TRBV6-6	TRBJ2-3	CASSYDSGSTDTQYF
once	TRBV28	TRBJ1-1	CASNLRRATEAFF
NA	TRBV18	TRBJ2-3	CASSLRTTSGASTDTQYF
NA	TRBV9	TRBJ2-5	CASSVAPLGGQETQYF